The 15 T cell receptor beta chains in this list originate from one sample, sequenced in a study of T-cell reconstitution after alpha-beta-depleted transplantation in children. This sample's TCRbeta library carried unique molecular identifier barcodes. TCRdb redid the calling of the PCR reads with MiXCR, one entry per CDR3 protein. The sample shows 380,000 or so distinct CDR3 sequences, about 14% of them seen only once. The material was PBMCs, obtained from the stem cell graft. These receptors all stem from a human donor who donated a stem cell graft to a child with Fanconi anemia.

This clonotype was seen repeatedly, ten times or more. The V call is TRBV3-1, the J call TRBJ2-1; 7 nucleotides line up with TRBD2. V shed 0 bases and J 1 base; nucleotides not matched to a gene: 9. The CDR3 consists of 18 residues. The germline CDR1 and CDR2 sequences are LGHDT and YNNKEL (reference sequence). CDR3 DNA sequence: TGTGCCAGCAGCCAAGACGCGGGACTAATAACTTCCTACAATGAGCAGTTCTTC. Encoded protein: CASSQDAGLITSYNEQFF.

This clonotype was observed once. The chain combines TRBV5-1 with TRBJ1-2; perhaps TRBD1 as D (5 bases). This CDR3 is 15 amino acids long. Trimming removed 0 bases at V and 4 bases at J, with 13 bases between. Per germline, CDR1 SGHRS and CDR2 YFSETQ. The CDR3 protein is CASSLAGPFGYGYTF. The CDR3 region has the DNA TGCGCCAGCAGCTTGGCGGGACCATTCGGCTATGGCTACACCTTC.

In its sample, this clonotype was seen a few times. The genes are TRBV5-1 and TRBJ1-5, with TRBD1 matching over 8 bases. Germline CDR1 SGHRS, CDR2 YFSETQ. The length of the CDR3 is 15 residues. Trimming removed 6 bases from V and 5 bases from J; junction bases left unmatched: 10. The CDR3 here is CASKLRTGPDQPQHF. CDR3 DNA: TGCGCCAGCAAGCTCCGGACAGGGCCCGATCAGCCCCAGCATTTT.

V usage is TRBV15 and J usage is TRBJ1-6, with 9 bases fitting TRBD1. CDR3 length: 17 amino acids. Germline-derived CDR1 and CDR2 are LNHNV and YYDKDF (reference sequence). The junction had 10 bases not matched to a gene; V was cut back by 1 base and J by 9 bases. CDR3 coding DNA: TGTGCCACCAGCAGAGTCCCGCCGGGACAGGGTGCTTCACCCCTCCACTTT. Translated: CATSRVPPGQGASPLHF.

The chain links TRBV29-1 to TRBJ2-7, with unresolved D. Trimming left V 7 bases short and J 1 base short, with 14 bases between. This CDR3 has 13 residues. Germline-derived CDR1 and CDR2 are SQVTM and ANQGSEA. In nucleotides, the CDR3 is TGCAGCGCACAGCAATCTGAATCCTACGAGCAGTACTTC. Translated, it gives CSAQQSESYEQYF.

The chain is built from TRBV7-9 and TRBJ2-5; D gene ambiguous. The V gene lost 5 bases and the J gene lost 5 bases, with 15 bases spanning the gap. The CDR3 sequence is 14 residues long. Germline V lookup: CDR1 SEHNR, CDR2 FQNEAQ (reference sequence). CDR3 sequence reads: CASSLPSVLETQYF. As DNA, the CDR3 is TGTGCCAGCAGCCTACCCTCTGTTCTCGAGACCCAGTACTTC. Full variable domain (rest looked up from reference TRBV7-9 and TRBJ2-5): DTGVSQNPRHKITKRGQNVTFRCDPISEHNRLYWYRQTLGQGPEFLTYFQNEAQLEKSRLLSDRFSAERPKGSFSTLEIQRTEQGDSAMYLCASSLPSVLETQYFGPGTRLLVL.

The rearrangement links TRBV9 to TRBJ2-2, with D perhaps TRBD1 (5 bases). The CDR3 is 15 residues long. V was cut by 4 bases and J by 6 bases, with 16 bases left in between. Germline V gene lookup returns CDR1 SGDLS and CDR2 YYNGEE. The CDR3 sequence is CASSLATGPAGELFF. The DNA for the CDR3 is TGTGCCAGCAGCTTAGCCACAGGTCCGGCCGGGGAGCTGTTTTTT.

In its sample, this clonotype was seen many times. This chain uses TRBV18 with TRBJ1-5; possibly TRBD1 for D (6 bases). The germline V gene has CDR1 KGHSH and CDR2 LQKENI. The CDR3 sequence is 14 residues long. Trimming took 8 bases from V and 6 from J, leaving 17 bases between them. The CDR3 loop reads CASSPSGGGQPQHF. The CDR3 region has the DNA TGTGCCAGCAGTCCATCGGGGGGCGGTCAGCCCCAGCATTTT.

J is TRBJ1-1 and V is TRBV6-4; D gene unclear. Germline V CDR1 and CDR2: MRHNA, SNTAGT. Trimming pared 4 bases from V and 5 bases from J, leaving 11 bases between. CDR3 length: 13 amino acids. CDR3 amino acids: CASSVRFKTEAFF. Here the CDR3 DNA reads TGTGCCAGCAGTGTACGGTTTAAGACTGAAGCTTTCTTT.

J is TRBJ2-1 and V is TRBV24-1, with TRBD2 as a possible D gene (5 bases). Germline V gene lookup returns CDR1 KGHDR and CDR2 SFDVKD. Trimming removed 9 bases at V and 8 bases at J, with 19 bases between. CDR3 length: 14 amino acids. The CDR3: CATRGLQTGDEQFF. DNA for the CDR3: TGTGCCACCCGAGGTCTACAGACCGGGGATGAGCAGTTCTTC.

This clonotype was observed a few times. The chain links TRBV2 to TRBJ1-6; no clear D. The CDR3 length is 14 residues. CDR1 is SNHLY and CDR2 is FYNNEI in the germline V gene. V was pared by 6 bases and J by 7 bases, with 13 bases between. The CDR3 protein is CASRPDFANSPLHF. DNA of the CDR3: TGTGCCAGCAGGCCTGACTTCGCCAATTCACCCCTCCACTTT.

The CDR3 is CASWGSPYSGANVLTF. The CDR3 coding sequence is TGTGCCAGCTGGGGAAGCCCCTACTCTGGGGCCAACGTCCTGACTTTC. The chain couples TRBV11-2 to TRBJ2-6; D remains unclear. The CDR3 length is 16 residues. The germline V gene encodes CDR1 SGHAT and CDR2 FQNNGV. Trimming removed 8 bases from V and 0 bases from J, with 14 bases in between.

This clonotype occurred a few times. This chain uses TRBV7-7 with TRBJ2-2, with 7 bases that match TRBD1. Germline CDR1 is SSHAT and CDR2 is FNYEAQ (reference sequence). The CDR3 covers 14 residues. The V gene end was trimmed by 6 bases and the J gene end by 3 bases; junction bases not matched to a gene: 4. The chain's CDR3 is CASRMGQYTGELFF. The CDR3 DNA sequence: TGTGCCAGCAGAATGGGACAGTACACCGGGGAGCTGTTTTTT.

This chain uses TRBV4-3 with TRBJ2-7; possible D gene TRBD2, 5 bases. Germline V CDR1 and CDR2: LGHNA, YSLEER. Trimming removed 4 bases from V and 7 bases from J, with 14 bases in between. This CDR3 is 13 amino acids long. Here the CDR3 reads CASSRLRGLEQYF. The CDR3 DNA reads TGCGCCAGCAGCCGGCTGAGAGGGTTGGAGCAGTACTTC.

The chain employs TRBV19 and TRBJ2-3, with TRBD1 matching over 7 bases. CDR3 length: 14 residues. V dropped 4 bases and J dropped 4; count of bases not matched to a gene: 5. The germline V gene has CDR1 LNHDA and CDR2 SQIVND (reference sequence). The CDR3 region has the DNA TGTGCCAGTAGTACCGGGACAGCTGCAGATACGCAGTATTTT. Its translation is CASSTGTAADTQYF.